This T cell receptor (beta chain) was recorded in a study of T cell changes during pregnancy in multiple sclerosis. Trimming cost V 5 bases and J 1 base; bases outside gene matches: 2. CDR3 length equals 14 residues. Germline CDR1 is SGHTA and CDR2 is FQGNSA. This table comes from immunoSEQ multiplex PCR, and its TCRdb copy is limited to in-frame clones, with some not included. The data hold around 57,000 clones, with around 89% observed a single time. This sequence originates from a female donor in good health, enrolled as a control in a pregnancy study. Material: peripheral blood, obtained in the first trimester of pregnancy. V is TRBV7-2 and J is TRBJ1-1; TRBD1 matches 9 bases. This CDR3 reads CASSLGQGNTEAFF. The DNA of the CDR3 is TGTGCCAGCAGCCTGGGACAGGGGAACACTGAAGCTTTCTTT.